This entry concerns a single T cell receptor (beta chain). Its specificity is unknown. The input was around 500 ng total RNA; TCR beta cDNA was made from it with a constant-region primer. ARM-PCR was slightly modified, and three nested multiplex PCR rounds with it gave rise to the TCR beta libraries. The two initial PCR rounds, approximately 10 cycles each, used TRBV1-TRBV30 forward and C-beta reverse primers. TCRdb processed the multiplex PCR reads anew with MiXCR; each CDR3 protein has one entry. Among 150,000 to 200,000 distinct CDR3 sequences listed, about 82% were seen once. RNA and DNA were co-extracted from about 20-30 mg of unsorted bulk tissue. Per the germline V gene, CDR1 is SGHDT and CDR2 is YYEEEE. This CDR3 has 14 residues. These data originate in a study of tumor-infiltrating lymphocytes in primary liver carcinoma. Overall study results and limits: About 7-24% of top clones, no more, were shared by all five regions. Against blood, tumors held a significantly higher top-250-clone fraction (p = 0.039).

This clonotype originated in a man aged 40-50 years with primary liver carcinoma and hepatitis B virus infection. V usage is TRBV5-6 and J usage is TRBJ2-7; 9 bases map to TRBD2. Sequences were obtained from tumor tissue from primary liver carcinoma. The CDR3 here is CAGSGVAGVIEQYF. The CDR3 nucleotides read TGTGCAGGCAGCGGCGTAGCGGGAGTTATTGAGCAGTACTTC.